The next 25 T cell receptor beta chains were all read from a single sample in a study of shared clonotypes between healthy human individuals. Assay: immunoSEQ multiplex PCR; the TCRdb copy retains only in-frame clones and omits some. The sample yields some 1 million clones, under 80% seen once. The sample was memory CD4+ T cells sorted from blood. Subset meaning: CD45RA-negative fraction. All receptors derive from a man aged 18 to 29 in good health.

The genes are TRBV6-6 and TRBJ2-3, with D possibly being TRBD2 (5 bases). CDR1 MNHNY and CDR2 SVGAGI come from the germline V gene (reference sequence). The germline V and J ends were trimmed by 7 bases and 6 bases, with 14 bases remaining between them. The CDR3 sequence is 13 residues long. As DNA, the CDR3 is TGTGCCAGCATGGACTCAATAACTGATACGCAGTATTTT. This sequence encodes CASMDSITDTQYF.

The gene calls are TRBV11-2 and TRBJ1-2; no clear D gene. The CDR3 covers 16 residues. Between the trimmed V and J ends, which lost 5 bases and 2 bases, there was a span of 18 bases. The germline V gene encodes CDR1 SGHAT and CDR2 FQNNGV. In nucleotides, the CDR3 is TGTGCCAGCAGCCCGACGGGTTGGCGGAGGAACTATGGCTACACCTTC. Translation: CASSPTGWRRNYGYTF.

In its sample, this clone was seen a few times. V and J are TRBV2 and TRBJ2-1, with 7 nucleotides matching TRBD2. V dropped 6 bases and J dropped 4; count of bases not matched to a gene: 6. Germline CDR1 reads SNHLY; CDR2 reads FYNNEI. CDR3 length: 14 amino acids. The CDR3 reads CASSLGLGYNEQFF. The CDR3 DNA reads TGTGCCAGCAGCCTCGGACTAGGATACAATGAGCAGTTCTTC.

The V gene is TRBV5-5, the J gene TRBJ1-1, with D unclear. Germline CDR1 reads SGHKS; CDR2 reads YYEKEE (reference sequence). The ends were cut back, 0 bases at V and 1 base at J, with 10 bases in the middle. This CDR3 has 15 amino acids. This chain's CDR3 is CASSLGLRSNTEAFF. The CDR3 DNA reads as TGTGCCAGCAGCTTGGGCCTCCGATCGAACACTGAAGCTTTCTTT.

This clone was counted a few times. The chain is built from TRBV5-4 and TRBJ1-2; D remains unclear. Germline V gene lookup returns CDR1 SGHNT and CDR2 YYREEE (reference sequence). The CDR3 length is 13 residues. V lost 4 bases and J lost 4, with 11 bases in between. The CDR3 sequence: CASSPAWTYGYTF. CDR3 DNA sequence: TGTGCCAGCAGCCCCGCCTGGACCTATGGCTACACCTTC.

This clone was counted once. V gene TRBV4-3 combines with J gene TRBJ1-3, with 7 bases lining up with TRBD1. Germline CDR1 reads LGHNA; CDR2 reads YSLEER. The CDR3 loop spans 18 amino acids. The junction had 8 bases not matched to a gene; V was cut back by 0 bases and J by 0 bases. The CDR3 DNA reads TGCGCCAGCAGCCAAGATTGGGACCGGGACAGCTCTGGAAACACCATATATTTT. Translated: CASSQDWDRDSSGNTIYF.

This clone was detected a few times. This chain joins TRBV7-3 and TRBJ2-2; D is unresolved. V lost 0 bases and J lost 7, with 6 bases in between. This CDR3 has 13 amino acids. Germline CDR1 is SGHTA and CDR2 is FQGTGA. CDR3 in DNA: TGTGCCAGCAGCTTAACGGTCGGCGGGGAGCTGTTTTTT. It yields the protein CASSLTVGGELFF.

The chain recombines TRBV5-4 with TRBJ2-6; D might be TRBD2 (6 bases). The ends were cut back, 0 bases at V and 2 bases at J, with 6 bases in the middle. CDR1 is SGHNT, CDR2 YYREEE, per germline (reference sequence). CDR3 length: 15 amino acids. CDR3 region: CASSLGLAGANVLTF. CDR3 DNA: TGTGCCAGCAGCTTGGGACTAGCTGGGGCCAACGTCCTGACTTTC.

The chain employs TRBV5-5 and TRBJ1-1; unclear D gene. The CDR3 has 13 amino acids. Germline V gene lookup returns CDR1 SGHKS and CDR2 YYEKEE (reference sequence). Trimming pared 2 bases from V and 5 bases from J, leaving 10 bases between. This CDR3 reads CASSFGVGTEAFF. DNA of the CDR3: TGTGCCAGCAGCTTCGGTGTGGGGACTGAAGCTTTCTTT.

The chain recombines TRBV9 with TRBJ2-2, with D uncertain. The CDR3 runs to 16 residues. The germline CDR1 and CDR2 sequences are SGDLS and YYNGEE. V lost 4 bases and J lost 1, with 14 bases in between. The CDR3 region has the DNA TGTGCCAGCAGCCCGAGCCCGGCCTTGAACACCGGGGAGCTGTTTTTT. Protein product: CASSPSPALNTGELFF.

This clone was picked up a small number of times. The genes are TRBV7-2 and TRBJ1-1; D is possibly TRBD1 (6 bases). This CDR3 is 16 amino acids long. Trimming removed 5 bases at V and 0 bases at J, with 16 bases between. Germline V gene lookup returns CDR1 SGHTA and CDR2 FQGNSA. The CDR3 reads CASSPQQGLLNTEAFF. CDR3 DNA sequence: TGTGCCAGCAGCCCCCAACAGGGACTCTTGAACACTGAAGCTTTCTTT.

As regards this clone: The sample contains more than one DNA sequence encoding this CDR3. The chain joins TRBV6-1 to TRBJ2-7, with D perhaps TRBD1 (5 bases). With 4 bases removed from V and 2 bases from J, the gap between germline ends came to 9 bases. The CDR3 is 13 residues long. CDR1 and CDR2 from the germline V gene are MNHNS and SASEGT. The CDR3 reads CASSVTGPYEQYF. The CDR3 nucleotides read TGTGCCAGCAGTGTTACAGGACCCTACGAGCAGTACTTC.

This clone was seen once. The chain links TRBV6-6 to TRBJ2-1; TRBD2 matches at 7 bases. In germline, CDR1 is MNHNY, CDR2 SVGAGI (reference sequence). This CDR3 comprises 14 residues. The V gene end was trimmed by 2 bases and the J gene end by 6 bases; junction bases not matched to a gene: 4. CDR3 residues: CASSYLTSPNEQFF. The CDR3 DNA sequence: TGTGCCAGCAGTTACCTGACTAGCCCCAATGAGCAGTTCTTC.

The chain joins TRBV18 to TRBJ1-4; D remains unclear. Per germline, CDR1 KGHSH and CDR2 LQKENI. There are 16 residues in the CDR3. The V end was cut by 2 bases, the J end by 4 bases, with 14 bases between. This CDR3 reads CASSPSRWLNNEKLFF. The CDR3 DNA reads as TGTGCCAGCTCACCATCCCGATGGCTCAATAATGAAAAACTGTTTTTT. Together with reference TRBV18 and TRBJ1-4, the CDR3 gives the full variable domain: NAGVMQNPRHLVRRRGQEARLRCSPMKGHSHVYWYRQLPEEGLKFMVYLQKENIIDESGMPKERFSAEFPKEGPSILRIQQVVRGDSAAYFCASSPSRWLNNEKLFFGSGTQLSVL.

The V gene is TRBV2, the J gene TRBJ2-3; D call uncertain. CDR1 and CDR2 from the germline V gene are SNHLY and FYNNEI. Trimming removed 0 bases at V and 0 bases at J, with 10 bases between. CDR3 size: 16 residues. CDR3 in amino acids: CASSEAIGLSTDTQYF. For the CDR3, the DNA is TGTGCCAGCAGTGAAGCAATAGGGCTAAGCACAGATACGCAGTATTTT.

The chain employs TRBV5-8 and TRBJ1-1; TRBD1 might be the D (6 bases). The germline CDR1 and CDR2 sequences are SGHTS and YDEGEE. CDR3 size: 14 residues. The V end was cut by 2 bases, the J end by 4 bases, with 12 bases between. The CDR3 DNA reads as TGTGCCAGCAGCTTAAAACAGGGTCGCACTGAAGCTTTCTTT. This translates into CASSLKQGRTEAFF.

Remarks on this clone: Within the sample, other DNA sequences also encode this same CDR3. The chain joins TRBV5-1 to TRBJ1-2; 8 nucleotides agree with TRBD1. Germline V gene data show CDR1 as SGHRS and CDR2 as YFSETQ. The CDR3 runs 14 residues. J was trimmed by 4 bases and V by 0 bases; bases with no gene match: 2. DNA for the CDR3: TGCGCCAGCAGCTTGGGCCAGGGGGCCTATGGCTACACCTTC. Translated, it gives CASSLGQGAYGYTF.

The chain links TRBV30 to TRBJ2-3; no reliable D call. V was pared by 1 base and J by 0 bases, with 5 bases between. Germline CDR1 reads GTSNPN; CDR2 reads SVGIG (reference sequence). The length of the CDR3 is 13 residues. CDR3 residues: CAWSEASTDTQYF. The CDR3 DNA follows: TGTGCCTGGAGTGAGGCTAGCACAGATACGCAGTATTTT.

CDR3 residues: CASGTGMQETQYF. The DNA of the CDR3 is TGTGCCAGTGGGACAGGGATGCAAGAGACCCAGTACTTC. This chain joins TRBV19 and TRBJ2-5; 9 nucleotides align to TRBD1. Germline trimming cut 8 bases from V and 2 bases from J; bases unmatched to any gene: 3. CDR1 and CDR2 (germline): LNHDA, SQIVND (reference sequence). The CDR3 has 13 residues. Full variable domain (remainder filled in from reference TRBV19 and TRBJ2-5): DGGITQSPKYLFRKEGQNVTLSCEQNLNHDAMYWYRQDPGQGLRLIYYSQIVNDFQKGDIAEGYSVSREKKESFPLTVTSAQKNPTAFYLCASGTGMQETQYFGPGTRLLVL.

V gene TRBV7-2 combines with J gene TRBJ2-3; 10 nucleotides match TRBD2. From germline, CDR1 is SGHTA and CDR2 FQGNSA. V was pared by 5 bases and J by 1 base, with 9 bases of the junction left unmatched. This CDR3 has 17 residues. The CDR3 DNA reads TGTGCCAGCAGCCCTTCCCTAGCGGGAGTGGGCACAGATACGCAGTATTTT. Its translation is CASSPSLAGVGTDTQYF.

A few counts support this clone. The identical CDR3 is also encoded by other nucleotide sequences in the sample. CDR3 loop: CASRTSSVQETQYF. The CDR3 nucleotides read TGTGCCAGCAGGACTAGTTCGGTCCAAGAGACCCAGTACTTC. The gene calls are TRBV2 and TRBJ2-5, with D possibly being TRBD2 (6 bases). Looked up from germline, CDR1 is SNHLY and CDR2 is FYNNEI. This CDR3 spans 14 amino acids. V was trimmed by 6 bases and J by 1 base, leaving 12 bases between them.

This clone was picked up a small number of times. V gene TRBV30 combines with J gene TRBJ1-2; perhaps TRBD1 as D (6 bases). V was cut by 3 bases and J by 5 bases, with 16 bases left in between. There are 14 residues in the CDR3. In germline, CDR1 is GTSNPN, CDR2 SVGIG (reference sequence). The CDR3 bases are TGTGCCTGGAGCCGACGGGCAGGGGTATATGGCTACACCTTC. Its protein is CAWSRRAGVYGYTF.

This chain uses TRBV28 with TRBJ2-5; D remains unclear. Trimming took off 5 bases at V and 4 bases at J, with 5 bases between the two ends. This CDR3 has 11 amino acids. Per germline, CDR1 MDHEN and CDR2 SYDVKM. CDR3 sequence: CASSRGETQYF. DNA of the CDR3: TGTGCCAGCAGTCGTGGAGAGACCCAGTACTTC.

The chain recombines TRBV6-1 with TRBJ1-3, with 8 bases fitting TRBD1. Germline loops: CDR1 MNHNS, CDR2 SASEGT. V lost 4 bases, J lost 4 bases, and 0 bases stayed unmatched. The CDR3 totals 13 residues. This chain's CDR3 is CASSGQGGNTIYF. In nucleotides, the CDR3 is TGTGCCAGCAGTGGACAGGGGGGAAACACCATATATTTT.

The J gene is TRBJ2-5, the V gene TRBV7-9; TRBD2 might be the D (6 bases). Germline loops: CDR1 SEHNR, CDR2 FQNEAQ (reference sequence). The V and J ends lost 5 bases and 6 bases respectively, with 10 bases between them. This CDR3 has 12 amino acids. The DNA of the CDR3 is TGTGCCAGCAGCGGGAGGTTAAAGACCCAGTACTTC. This gives the protein CASSGRLKTQYF.